The 8 T cell receptor beta chains reported below all come from one sample, sequenced in a study of metastatic and nonmetastatic thyroid tumors. No patient received treatment before thyroid surgery. TCRdb re-called the PCR reads through MiXCR. The table has 6,000 or so clones, approximately 16% seen once. Sequencing was performed on tumor tissue. These receptors were taken from a male donor with papillary thyroid cancer or a benign thyroid nodule (not recorded which). Some clones in this sample may be carry-over from other donors' samples.

This clone was counted a few times. The chain has TRBV12-3 or TRBV12-4 and TRBJ2-5, with 13 bases aligning to TRBD2. With V trimmed by 3 bases and J by 3 bases, 4 bases remained unmatched. The CDR3 is 16 amino acids. This chain's CDR3 is CASSLGLAGLKETQYF. CDR3 nucleotides: TGTGCCAGCAGTTTGGGACTAGCGGGGTTAAAAGAGACCCAGTACTTC.

This clone qualifies as medium-sized. The chain carries TRBV7-2 and TRBJ2-7; 7 nucleotides line up with TRBD2. Germline loops: CDR1 SGHTA, CDR2 FQGNSA. The CDR3 has 16 amino acids. Losses at the gene ends were 2 bases for V and 8 bases for J; bases not matched to a gene: 15. CDR3 DNA: TGTGCCAGCAGCTTATCGGCGGGGGAGACTTATGCAAAGCAGTACTTC. This sequence encodes CASSLSAGETYAKQYF.

In this sample, this clone turned up many times. The chain links TRBV9 to TRBJ2-5, with D perhaps TRBD1 (6 bases). Trimming cost V 0 bases and J 2 bases, with 11 bases left between them. This CDR3 spans 15 amino acids. Germline assignment: CDR1 SGDLS and CDR2 YYNGEE. The CDR3 reads CASSVGGHTQETQYF. The CDR3 nucleotides read TGTGCCAGCAGCGTAGGGGGACATACGCAAGAGACCCAGTACTTC.

This clone is medium-sized within its sample. The chain links TRBV6-2 or TRBV6-3 to TRBJ1-2; no clear D. Germline values: CDR1 MNHEY, CDR2 SVGEGT. V was clipped by 6 bases and J by 2 bases, with 16 bases between them. The CDR3 spans 15 residues. The DNA of the CDR3 is TGTGCCAGCAGACTCACCCTTGGCGGCAACTATGGCTACACCTTC. Translating gives CASRLTLGGNYGYTF.

This sequence joins TRBV27 and TRBJ2-1; 11 bases align to TRBD2. Trimming removed 2 bases from V and 3 bases from J; junction bases left unmatched: 3. The V gene's germline CDR1 is MNHEY and CDR2 SMNVEV (reference sequence). The CDR3 extends over 16 amino acids. CDR3: CASSLRLAGFYNEQFF. DNA for the CDR3: TGTGCCAGCAGTTTAAGACTAGCGGGATTCTACAATGAGCAGTTCTTC.

This clone was counted at least ten times. This chain links TRBV9 with TRBJ2-1, with a tentative D call TRBD2 (6 bases). Germline V gene sequence: CDR1 SGDLS, CDR2 YYNGEE. This CDR3 is built from 16 residues. V lost 3 bases to trimming and J lost 4 bases, with 17 bases between them. The CDR3 spells CASSATLTGEYNEQFF. CDR3 bases: TGTGCCAGCAGCGCCACACTAACGGGGGAGTACAATGAGCAGTTCTTC.

This clone is classed as medium-sized. The rearrangement links TRBV20-1 to TRBJ2-3; 8 bases fit TRBD2. Germline V gene sequence: CDR1 DFQATT, CDR2 SNEGSKA (reference sequence). This CDR3 has 15 residues. Unmatched junction bases numbered 6, after V lost 3 bases and J lost 1 base. This CDR3 reads CSASERGKGTDTQYF. DNA for the CDR3: TGCAGTGCTAGTGAGCGGGGGAAGGGCACAGATACGCAGTATTTT.

The V call is TRBV20-1, the J call TRBJ2-5; TRBD2 matches 10 bases. The closer fit of TRBJ2-1 to the DNA end suggests the J call may be wrong. Germline V gene sequence: CDR1 DFQATT, CDR2 SNEGSKA (reference sequence). The CDR3 length is 15 residues. The CDR3 loop reads CSARDGLAEANEQFF. CDR3 nucleotides: TGCAGTGCTAGAGATGGACTAGCGGAGGCCAATGAGCAGTTCTTC.